Described below is a single TCR beta chain sequence and its context. The CDR3 sequence is 17 residues long. The V gene's germline CDR1 is MDHEN and CDR2 SYDVKM. The ends were cut back, 6 bases at V and 0 bases at J, with 18 bases in the middle. The method was immunoSEQ multiplex PCR; TCRdb's version includes in-frame clones alone and lacks a portion of them. Here the sample spans approximately 78,000 clones, approximately 91% being singletons. The data were obtained in a study of T cells after somatic rescue of genetic block. This TCR was sampled from a man aged 30 to 45. The sequenced sample consisted of peripheral blood mononuclear cells (PBMCs). The V and J genes are TRBV28 and TRBJ1-3; no definite D call. The DNA of the CDR3 is TGTGCCAGCAGCTTTAGATGGCGGAAGATCTCTGGAAACACCATATATTTT. Translation: CASSFRWRKISGNTIYF.